This TCR beta chain was documented in a study of blood T cell repertoires in COVID-19. The overall study: Acute-phase and convalescent COVID-19 samples originated in the United States, Italy and Spain. PBMCs, B-cell-depleted T cells, or T cells provided the cDNA or gDNA that made up the material.

Original handling: Reference gene primer amplification yielded estimated nucleated cell counts. The repertoire was sequenced with immunoSEQ multiplex PCR; TCRdb's copy has only in-frame clones and lacks some. The V and J calls and clone size are taken from that table; D and trimming were inferred from the DNA. The table has a few hundred thousand clones, 80% to 90% seen once. Patients in Seattle were enrolled during active infection, then followed longitudinally. This CDR3 comprises 15 residues. J was trimmed by 1 base and V by 5 bases; bases with no gene match: 5. Germline V gene data show CDR1 as LNHDA and CDR2 as SQIVND (reference sequence).

Sequences were obtained from peripheral blood. This sequence joins TRBV19 and TRBJ2-3, with 8 bases aligning to TRBD1. The origin of this receptor is a woman between 25 and 40 years old with COVID-19, enrolled during active disease. The CDR3 region is CASSPPGQGTDTQYF. Written as DNA, the CDR3 is TGTGCCAGTAGTCCGCCGGGACAGGGCACAGATACGCAGTATTTT.